The clone carrying this T cell receptor (beta chain) has more than one count but fewer than ten. Its antigen is as yet unknown. This record belongs to a study of T cell repertoires in cytomegalovirus infection. Overall study findings and caveats: HLA-C-restricted CMV-specific TCR beta clonotypes prevailed in the ex vivo response.

Germline CDR1 is DFQATT and CDR2 is SNEGSKA (reference sequence). The CDR3 has 16 amino acids. Germline trimming cut 3 bases from V and 8 bases from J; bases unmatched to any gene: 13. MiXCR, run by TCRdb on the reads, gives a single entry per CDR3 protein. The sample shows about 310,000 distinct CDR3 sequences, roughly 25% of them seen only once. The material sequenced was cultured PBMCs, taken from culture after CMV antigen stimulation. This TCR came from a human donor in good health (CMV status not recorded). Some clones in this sample may be carry-over from other donors' samples. The rearrangement joins TRBV20-1 to TRBJ2-1, with TRBD2 matching over 10 bases. In DNA form, the CDR3 reads TGCAGTGCTAGCGGTGCTAGCGGGAGCAAGGAGTATGAGCAGTTCTTC. This translates into CSASGASGSKEYEQFF.